The next 25 T cell receptor beta chains were all read from a single sample in a study of radiation and T cells in renal cell carcinoma. This table comes from immunoSEQ multiplex PCR, and its TCRdb copy is limited to in-frame clones, with some not included. Of 60,000 to 75,000 clones listed, about 74% were seen once; the top ten hold more than 6.5%. Time point given: blood 4 weeks post-SBRT, at nephrectomy. Noted treatment: 15 Gy SBRT to primary tumor, nephrectomy 4 weeks later. This sample comprised blood, obtained from a patient whose treatment included radiotherapy and nephrectomy. The receptor source for this set is a man aged 60 to 75 with renal cell carcinoma.

This clone was seen a few times. This CDR3 is CASSVGAGAIDTQYF. CDR3 nucleotide sequence: TGTGCCAGCTCAGTGGGAGCGGGGGCTATAGATACGCAGTATTTT. This chain joins TRBV18 and TRBJ2-3; 8 bases map to TRBD2. The V gene's germline CDR1 is KGHSH and CDR2 LQKENI. V gave up 5 bases and J gave up 5 bases; unmatched junction bases: 9. This CDR3 region has 15 residues.

This chain links TRBV29-1 with TRBJ2-3, with 9 bases that match TRBD2. With V trimmed by 7 bases and J by 3 bases, 8 bases remained unmatched. CDR3 size: 14 residues. CDR1 is SQVTM, CDR2 ANQGSEA, per germline. CDR3 region: CSGLLAGGTDTQYF. Written as DNA, the CDR3 is TGCAGCGGTCTCCTGGCGGGGGGGACAGATACGCAGTATTTT.

This clone has only a few counts. The chain is built from TRBV5-4 and TRBJ1-1; D ambiguous. Per the germline V gene, CDR1 is SGHNT and CDR2 is YYREEE (reference sequence). Trimming shortened V by 0 bases and J by 5 bases, and 11 bases separated the two germline ends. The CDR3 has 14 amino acids. CDR3 bases: TGTGCCAGCAGCTTGGTATACTTTCGTACTGAAGCTTTCTTT. Its translation is CASSLVYFRTEAFF.

J is TRBJ2-5 and V is TRBV7-2; perhaps TRBD2 as D (7 bases). The germline gives CDR1 SGHTA, CDR2 FQGNSA. The ends were cut back, 4 bases at V and 4 bases at J, with 19 bases in the middle. The CDR3 has 16 residues. The CDR3 is CASSSRLGGRGETQYF. The CDR3 DNA follows: TGTGCCAGCAGCTCAAGATTGGGGGGGCGAGGAGAGACCCAGTACTTC.

This clone was seen more than once but under ten times. The gene calls are TRBV25-1 and TRBJ1-1; D is perhaps TRBD1 (5 bases). The germline CDR1 and CDR2 sequences are MGHDK and SYGVNS. Deletions cut 2 bases from V and 2 bases from J, with 15 bases between. This CDR3 is built from 16 residues. CDR3 residues: CASSEQGATGNTEAFF. In DNA form, the CDR3 reads TGTGCCAGCAGTGAACAGGGAGCCACGGGAAACACTGAAGCTTTCTTT.

The chain employs TRBV5-1 and TRBJ1-1, with TRBD1 matching over 10 bases. Losses at the gene ends were 4 bases for V and 3 bases for J; bases not matched to a gene: 9. From germline, CDR1 is SGHRS and CDR2 YFSETQ. The CDR3 runs 16 residues. The CDR3 loop reads CASSPGQGLSDTEAFF. The CDR3 DNA follows: TGCGCCAGCAGCCCGGGACAGGGGTTGAGCGACACTGAAGCTTTCTTT.

This chain connects TRBV29-1 to TRBJ2-5; 9 bases are shared with TRBD1. V gave up 1 base and J gave up 0 bases; unmatched junction bases: 3. This CDR3 region has 15 residues. CDR1 SQVTM and CDR2 ANQGSEA come from the germline V gene. As DNA, the CDR3 is TGCAGCGTTGAAGTGGGACAGGGCAACCAAGAGACCCAGTACTTC. Protein product: CSVEVGQGNQETQYF.

This clone was observed a handful of times. V usage is TRBV6-1 and J usage is TRBJ1-1; 10 bases are shared with TRBD1. The CDR3 sequence is 14 residues long. Trimming cost V 5 bases and J 7 bases; bases outside gene matches: 7. Germline V gene data show CDR1 as MNHNS and CDR2 as SASEGT. The CDR3 sequence: CASSTGQGGLEAFF. In nucleotides, the CDR3 is TGTGCCAGCAGTACCGGACAGGGGGGACTTGAAGCTTTCTTT.

The chain combines TRBV18 with TRBJ2-3, with 8 bases identical to TRBD1. Germline V gene sequence: CDR1 KGHSH, CDR2 LQKENI. Germline trimming cut 6 bases from V and 4 bases from J; bases unmatched to any gene: 6. This CDR3 is 14 amino acids long. The CDR3 region has the DNA TGTGCCAGCTCCCTGGACAGGGACTCAGATACGCAGTATTTT. The encoded protein is CASSLDRDSDTQYF.

The V call is TRBV4-1, the J call TRBJ1-3; 9 bases agree with TRBD1. The trim removed 3 bases at V and 2 bases at J, leaving 8 bases unmatched. The V gene's germline CDR1 is MGHRA and CDR2 YSYEKL. This CDR3 is built from 17 residues. The CDR3 loop is CASSHDGQGTAGNTIYF. As DNA, the CDR3 is TGCGCCAGCAGCCATGACGGACAGGGGACGGCTGGAAACACCATATATTTT.

V gene TRBV4-3 combines with J gene TRBJ2-3; 11 bases are shared with TRBD2. CDR1 and CDR2 from the germline V gene are LGHNA and YSLEER. The CDR3 contains 16 residues. Losses at the gene ends were 4 bases for V and 6 bases for J; bases not matched to a gene: 9. The CDR3 DNA sequence: TGCGCCAGCAGCCTAGACCTAGCGGGGGGAGTGGATACGCAGTATTTT. Encoded protein: CASSLDLAGGVDTQYF.

This chain uses TRBV6-1 with TRBJ2-5; TRBD1 matches at 7 bases. This CDR3 has 15 amino acids. V trimming: 3 bases; J trimming: 5 bases; junction bases outside the gene matches: 9. Germline CDR1 and CDR2: MNHNS and SASEGT. The CDR3: CASSDEGADWETQYF. CDR3 nucleotides: TGTGCCAGCAGTGATGAGGGGGCGGATTGGGAGACCCAGTACTTC.

The chain combines TRBV19 with TRBJ1-2, with D possibly TRBD1 on 5 matching bases. Germline V lookup: CDR1 LNHDA, CDR2 SQIVND (reference sequence). CDR3 length: 13 residues. V was trimmed by 7 bases and J by 2 bases, leaving 11 bases between them. CDR3: CASKDSGNYGYTF. Written as DNA, the CDR3 is TGTGCCAGTAAGGATTCAGGGAACTATGGCTACACCTTC.

The CDR3 here is CASSAHYEQYV. The CDR3 DNA reads TGTGCCAGCAGTGCACACTACGAGCAGTACGTC. The chain joins TRBV2 to TRBJ2-7; no clear D. Germline CDR1 is SNHLY and CDR2 is FYNNEI. The CDR3 covers 11 residues. Trimming left V 4 bases short and J 3 bases short, with 4 bases between.

The rearrangement joins TRBV7-7 to TRBJ2-1, with D maybe TRBD2 (5 bases). The V gene's germline CDR1 is SSHAT and CDR2 FNYEAQ (reference sequence). V lost 0 bases and J lost 0, with 12 bases in between. The CDR3 sequence is 17 residues long. In DNA, the CDR3 is TGTGCCAGCAGCTTAGCTGAGGGCCTCAGCTCCTACAATGAGCAGTTCTTC. It is translated as CASSLAEGLSSYNEQFF.

The chain is built from TRBV7-2 and TRBJ2-7, with 10 bases fitting TRBD2. CDR3 length: 15 amino acids. Unmatched junction bases numbered 6, after V lost 4 bases and J lost 3 bases. Looked up from germline, CDR1 is SGHTA and CDR2 is FQGNSA. DNA of the CDR3: TGTGCCAGCAGCTCCGATAGCGGGGGGAACTACGAGCAGTACTTC. The encoded protein is CASSSDSGGNYEQYF.

This chain uses TRBV27 with TRBJ1-2; D may be TRBD1 (5 bases). With 0 bases removed from V and 7 bases from J, the gap between germline ends came to 9 bases. Germline-derived CDR1 and CDR2 are MNHEY and SMNVEV (reference sequence). This CDR3 is built from 13 residues. CDR3 nucleotides: TGTGCCAGCAGTTTATCGCACAGGAGTGGCTACACCTTC. It encodes CASSLSHRSGYTF.

This clone was observed a handful of times. The chain couples TRBV6-1 to TRBJ1-5; 7 nucleotides align to TRBD1. Germline CDR1 and CDR2: MNHNS and SASEGT. CDR3 length equals 15 residues. With V trimmed by 3 bases and J by 6 bases, 8 bases remained unmatched. The CDR3 nucleotides are TGTGCCAGCAGTGACCAGGGGGGATGGAGTCAGCCCCAGCATTTT. It codes for CASSDQGGWSQPQHF.

The V and J genes are TRBV19 and TRBJ1-2, with D maybe TRBD1 (6 bases). The CDR3 has 14 residues. Looked up from germline, CDR1 is LNHDA and CDR2 is SQIVND (reference sequence). V was clipped by 7 bases and J by 8 bases, with 20 bases between them. The CDR3 is CASKWRDTAGGYTF. The DNA for the CDR3 is TGTGCCAGTAAGTGGCGGGACACGGCTGGCGGCTACACCTTC. Full variable domain (outside the CDR3, taken from reference TRBV19 and TRBJ1-2): DGGITQSPKYLFRKEGQNVTLSCEQNLNHDAMYWYRQDPGQGLRLIYYSQIVNDFQKGDIAEGYSVSREKKESFPLTVTSAQKNPTAFYLCASKWRDTAGGYTFGSGTRLTVV.

The chain joins TRBV18 to TRBJ1-5; D might be TRBD1 (5 bases). The CDR3 is 16 residues long. V was pared by 2 bases and J by 2 bases, with 13 bases between. CDR1 is KGHSH, CDR2 LQKENI, per germline. CDR3 sequence reads: CASSPGGTSGNQPQHF. CDR3 DNA sequence: TGTGCCAGCTCACCAGGCGGGACGTCAGGCAATCAGCCCCAGCATTTT.

This clone was picked up one time. This chain uses TRBV19 with TRBJ2-1, with D perhaps matching TRBD2 (6 bases). The ends were cut back, 5 bases at V and 2 bases at J, with 16 bases in the middle. The CDR3 contains 16 residues. Germline values: CDR1 LNHDA, CDR2 SQIVND (reference sequence). CDR3 DNA sequence: TGTGCCAGTAGTCCCAGGGCGGGAAGAACCTACAATGAGCAGTTCTTC. Its translation is CASSPRAGRTYNEQFF.

The chain is built from TRBV7-9 and TRBJ2-4, with TRBD1 matching over 9 bases. With 4 bases clipped from V and 9 bases from J, the junction kept 10 bases outside the gene matches. CDR3 length: 15 amino acids. Per the germline V gene, CDR1 is SEHNR and CDR2 is FQNEAQ (reference sequence). The CDR3 here is CASSSYHRGLVIQYF. The CDR3 bases are TGTGCCAGCAGCTCGTACCACAGGGGGCTTGTCATTCAGTACTTC.

The CDR3: CAWSVQGANTIYF. CDR3 DNA sequence: TGTGCCTGGAGCGTACAGGGGGCAAACACCATATATTTT. This chain links TRBV30 with TRBJ1-3; 9 nucleotides line up with TRBD1. The germline V gene has CDR1 GTSNPN and CDR2 SVGIG (reference sequence). The trim removed 3 bases at V and 6 bases at J, leaving 3 bases unmatched. The CDR3 is made up of 13 amino acids.

The CDR3 DNA reads as TGTGCCACCAGCAGTGGAGGTCCAGGGGGGAGATTTTTT. Protein sequence: CATSSGGPGGRFF. The J gene is TRBJ1-4, the V gene TRBV15; TRBD1 aligns across 7 bases. The CDR3 contains 13 residues. CDR1 and CDR2 from the germline V gene are LNHNV and YYDKDF (reference sequence). The trim removed 3 bases at V and 17 bases at J, leaving 12 bases unmatched.

The CDR3 nucleotides are TGTGCCAGCAGCTTGAGATGGCCCAGCTCCTACGAGCAGTACGTC. It translates to CASSLRWPSSYEQYV. V gene TRBV5-6 combines with J gene TRBJ2-7; D remains ambiguous. CDR1 is SGHDT, CDR2 YYEEEE, per germline. Trimming shortened V by 1 base and J by 0 bases, and 11 bases separated the two germline ends. This CDR3 has 15 residues.